These 9 T cell receptor beta chains originate from one sample sequenced in a study of cytomegalovirus exposure and HLA in healthy donors. Primers for the PCR totalled 60 Vbeta and 13 Jbeta. Using immunoSEQ multiplex PCR, the repertoire was profiled, and TCRdb retains in-frame clones only, with some absent. The sample consists of tens of thousands of clones, 70% to 85% of them appearing once. The sample was PBMCs. Every receptor here comes from a man aged 45-65 years in good health and CMV-seronegative.

The chain couples TRBV18 to TRBJ2-7; 8 bases map to TRBD1. The CDR3 totals 15 residues. Germline V gene data show CDR1 as KGHSH and CDR2 as LQKENI. V gave up 3 bases and J gave up 3 bases; unmatched junction bases: 7. The CDR3 protein is CASSPLRTGGYEQYF. For the CDR3, the DNA is TGTGCCAGCTCACCCCTCCGCACAGGGGGCTACGAGCAGTACTTC.

The chain uses TRBV6-5 and TRBJ1-2; 7 bases map to TRBD1. After removal of 0 bases from V and 5 bases from J, the junction contained 9 bases not matched to a gene. Looked up from germline, CDR1 is MNHEY and CDR2 is SVGAGI. The CDR3 is made up of 16 amino acids. For the CDR3, the DNA is TGTGCCAGCAGTTACTCTCAGGGCAGGGGGTTTTATGGCTACACCTTC. It is translated as CASSYSQGRGFYGYTF.

The rearrangement links TRBV6-5 to TRBJ1-3; a possible D gene is TRBD1 (5 bases). The CDR3 loop spans 15 amino acids. Germline loops: CDR1 MNHEY, CDR2 SVGAGI. The V end was cut by 7 bases, the J end by 5 bases, with 18 bases between. The CDR3 coding sequence is TGTGCCAGCAAACAAGGGACTTCTTTTCGAAACACCATATATTTT. It specifies CASKQGTSFRNTIYF.

The chain has TRBV14 and TRBJ1-1; TRBD1 aligns across 7 bases. CDR1 and CDR2 (germline): SGHDN, FVKESK. With V trimmed by 2 bases and J by 8 bases, 8 bases remained unmatched. CDR3 length: 14 amino acids. Written as DNA, the CDR3 is TGTGCCAGCAGCCAACAGACAGGGTCCAAGGAAGCTTTCTTT. It encodes CASSQQTGSKEAFF. Combining the CDR3 with reference TRBV14 and TRBJ1-1 gives the whole variable domain EAGVTQFPSHSVIEKGQTVTLRCDPISGHDNLYWYRRVMGKEIKFLLHFVKESKQDESGMPNNRFLAERTGGTYSTLKVQPAELEDSGVYFCASSQQTGSKEAFFGQGTRLTVV.

This clone was seen more than once but under ten times. This CDR3 reads CASSEGTSGSYEQYF. The CDR3 DNA is TGTGCCAGCAGTGAGGGGACTAGCGGCTCCTACGAGCAGTACTTC. The chain employs TRBV6-1 and TRBJ2-7; 11 bases map to TRBD2. Per germline, CDR1 MNHNS and CDR2 SASEGT. V was clipped by 3 bases and J by 0 bases; unmatched bases: 1. This CDR3 has 15 amino acids.

J is TRBJ1-3 and V is TRBV10-3, with 8 bases matching TRBD1. Germline V gene sequence: CDR1 ENHRY, CDR2 SYGVKD. CDR3 length: 15 amino acids. Trimming at V came to 1 base and at J to 4 bases, leaving 3 bases not matched to a gene. CDR3 sequence reads: CAISEFAGGGNTIYF. CDR3 coding DNA: TGTGCCATCAGTGAGTTCGCAGGGGGCGGAAACACCATATATTTT.

The rearrangement joins TRBV5-6 to TRBJ1-4; possibly TRBD1 for D (6 bases). V was shortened by 4 bases and J by 12 bases, with 16 bases between the two germline ends. Germline V gene sequence: CDR1 SGHDT, CDR2 YYEEEE. The CDR3 has 13 residues. The CDR3 spells CASSQTPDSQLFF. As DNA, the CDR3 is TGTGCCAGCAGCCAAACCCCGGACAGCCAACTGTTTTTT.

The sample holds a few counts of this clone. V and J are TRBV23-1 and TRBJ2-7; TRBD1 is a possible D gene (5 bases). TRBV23-1 is known as an ORF, though its function is uncertain. The CDR3 spans 16 residues. V lost 4 bases and J 3 bases, leaving 19 bases between the germline ends. CDR3 loop: CASSPTRQGAVYEQYF. CDR3 DNA sequence: TGCGCCAGCAGTCCTACCCGGCAAGGGGCGGTCTACGAGCAGTACTTC.

V is TRBV27 and J is TRBJ1-2; no clear D gene. The ends were cut back, 9 bases at V and 0 bases at J, with 14 bases in the middle. This CDR3 contains 14 residues. Germline CDR1 MNHEY, CDR2 SMNVEV (reference sequence). The CDR3, as DNA: TGTGCCAGTTTTAGCAGAAACCCTAACTATGGCTACACCTTC. This translates into CASFSRNPNYGYTF.